These 24 T cell receptor beta chains were all obtained from the same sample, sequenced in a study of T cell responses to AZD1222 COVID-19 vaccine. TCRdb's copy holds only in-frame clones and misses some; the assay was immunoSEQ multiplex PCR. Seen here are fewer than 55,000 clones, 90% observed once, and the top ten hold roughly two fifths. The material was peripheral blood, obtained 28 days after the second AZD1222 dose. These TCRs come from an adult who received the AZD1222 COVID-19 vaccine.

This chain uses TRBV6-5 with TRBJ2-1, with 7 bases that match TRBD1. Per germline, CDR1 MNHEY and CDR2 SVGAGI. V dropped 7 bases and J dropped 7; count of bases not matched to a gene: 10. CDR3 size: 14 residues. The CDR3 region is CASTEGQLNNEQFF. In DNA form, the CDR3 reads TGTGCCAGCACCGAGGGACAGCTAAATAATGAGCAGTTCTTC.

This chain uses TRBV11-2 with TRBJ2-6; no reliable D call. Trimming took 7 bases from V and 0 from J, leaving 7 bases between them. The CDR3 is made up of 14 amino acids. Germline V gene sequence: CDR1 SGHAT, CDR2 FQNNGV. CDR3 region: CASTDRSGANVLTF. For the CDR3, the DNA is TGTGCCAGCACAGACCGCTCTGGGGCCAACGTCCTGACTTTC. Looking up the rest from reference TRBV11-2 and TRBJ2-6 gives the full variable domain: EAGVAQSPRYKIIEKRQSVAFWCNPISGHATLYWYQQILGQGPKLLIQFQNNGVVDDSQLPKDRFSAERLKGVDSTLKIQPAKLEDSAVYLCASTDRSGANVLTFGAGSRLTVL.

This chain uses TRBV12-3 or TRBV12-4 with TRBJ1-5; D not certain. The CDR3 runs 13 residues. Trimming removed 6 bases at V and 0 bases at J, with 6 bases between. CDR3 DNA sequence: TGTGCCAGCAGGAGGGATAGCAATCAGCCCCAGCATTTT. As protein: CASRRDSNQPQHF.

The chain couples TRBV6-5 to TRBJ1-2; D perhaps matches TRBD1 (5 bases). The V gene lost 8 bases and the J gene lost 8 bases, with 21 bases spanning the gap. CDR1 MNHEY and CDR2 SVGAGI come from the germline V gene. CDR3 length: 14 residues. DNA for the CDR3: TGTGCCAGCCTCCCTGCGGGGCGTAATCCCGGCTACACCTTC. This sequence encodes CASLPAGRNPGYTF.

J is TRBJ1-3 and V is TRBV3-1 (or the pseudogene TRBV3-2), with D uncertain. This CDR3 has 15 amino acids. V lost 0 bases and J lost 4, with 10 bases in between. The germline CDR1 and CDR2 sequences are LGHDT and YNNKEL (reference sequence). CDR3 DNA sequence: TGTGCCAGCAGCCAAGAGGTTACGGGAGGAAACACCATATATTTT. This sequence encodes CASSQEVTGGNTIYF.

The gene calls are TRBV6-1 and TRBJ1-3, with D possibly being TRBD1 (6 bases). Trimming cost V 3 bases and J 4 bases, with 13 bases left between them. Germline-derived CDR1 and CDR2 are MNHNS and SASEGT. The CDR3 extends over 15 amino acids. CDR3 sequence: CASSDWGGSGNTIYF. The CDR3 region has the DNA TGTGCCAGCAGTGATTGGGGGGGCAGCGGAAACACCATATATTTT.

The rearrangement uses TRBV5-1 and TRBJ2-7; TRBD1 aligns across 7 bases. J lost 5 bases, V lost 0 bases, and 5 bases had no gene match. The CDR3 covers 14 residues. CDR1 and CDR2 from the germline V gene are SGHRS and YFSETQ. The CDR3 DNA sequence: TGCGCCAGCAGCTTGGGGACAGGAGGCCACGAGCAGTACTTC. Protein sequence: CASSLGTGGHEQYF.

The rearrangement uses TRBV3-1 (or the pseudogene TRBV3-2) and TRBJ1-6; 9 bases align to TRBD1. Trimming removed 4 bases from V and 5 bases from J; junction bases left unmatched: 6. Germline loops: CDR1 LGHDT, CDR2 YNNKEL (reference sequence). The CDR3 is 16 amino acids. For the CDR3, the DNA is TGTGCCAGCAGCCCCAAAGACAGGGGGGATAATTCACCCCTCCACTTT. Translation gives CASSPKDRGDNSPLHF.

V usage is TRBV5-1 and J usage is TRBJ1-5, with TRBD1 identical over 7 bases. The CDR3 consists of 15 residues. Trimming removed 4 bases from V and 3 bases from J; junction bases left unmatched: 7. Germline CDR1 is SGHRS and CDR2 is YFSETQ. CDR3 protein: CASSPSTGDNQPQHF. The CDR3 DNA follows: TGCGCCAGCAGCCCCTCCACAGGGGACAATCAGCCCCAGCATTTT.

This chain links TRBV12-3 or TRBV12-4 with TRBJ1-1; possible D gene TRBD1, 5 bases. The CDR3 is 11 residues long. The V gene lost 6 bases and the J gene lost 11 bases, with 13 bases spanning the gap. DNA for the CDR3: TGTGCCAGCAGGGGGGGGAGGCGGGCTTTCTTT. Residues: CASRGGRRAFF.

V is TRBV7-9 and J is TRBJ1-4, with TRBD1 matching 7 bases. The J segment lost 8 bases and the V segment lost 5 bases, leaving 8 bases of the junction unmatched. From germline, CDR1 is SEHNR and CDR2 FQNEAQ (reference sequence). CDR3 length equals 14 residues. CDR3 DNA sequence: TGTGCCAGCAGCGAGACAGGGCTGGGCGAAAAACTGTTTTTT. Translation gives CASSETGLGEKLFF.

This sequence joins TRBV7-2 and TRBJ1-2; a weak D match, TRBD1 (5 bases). The V end lost 0 bases, the J end lost 1 base, and 12 bases lay between the germline ends. The CDR3 consists of 16 residues. Germline V CDR1 and CDR2: SGHTA, FQGNSA. This CDR3 is CASSLAGGLLNYGYTF. CDR3 coding DNA: TGTGCCAGCAGCTTAGCGGGGGGTCTTCTTAACTATGGCTACACCTTC.

CDR3 sequence reads: CASSKSGGVQPQHF. CDR3 coding DNA: TGTGCCAGTAGTAAATCGGGGGGAGTTCAGCCCCAGCATTTT. The chain joins TRBV19 to TRBJ1-5, with a possible D match to TRBD1 (5 bases). V was cut by 4 bases and J by 6 bases, with 13 bases left in between. The germline V gene has CDR1 LNHDA and CDR2 SQIVND (reference sequence). The CDR3 consists of 14 residues.

The rearrangement joins TRBV9 to TRBJ1-2; the match to TRBD1 covers 7 bases. Germline lookup yields CDR1 SGDLS and CDR2 YYNGEE. The CDR3 runs to 13 residues. V dropped 3 bases and J dropped 6; count of bases not matched to a gene: 5. In DNA, the CDR3 is TGTGCCAGCAGCGGCAGGGGGGCGCATGGCTACACCTTC. It encodes CASSGRGAHGYTF. Full variable domain (remainder filled in from reference TRBV9 and TRBJ1-2): DSGVTQTPKHLITATGQRVTLRCSPRSGDLSVYWYQQSLDQGLQFLIQYYNGEERAKGNILERFSAQQFPDLHSELNLSSLELGDSALYFCASSGRGAHGYTFGSGTRLTVV.

This clone came up a few times. This chain connects TRBV5-1 to TRBJ1-2, with 10 bases that match TRBD1. Looked up from germline, CDR1 is SGHRS and CDR2 is YFSETQ. V shed 7 bases, J shed 0 bases, and the junction held 6 bases outside the gene matches. This CDR3 has 15 amino acids. CDR3 protein: CASGDRGAANYGYTF. The CDR3 DNA reads TGCGCCAGCGGGGACAGGGGTGCGGCTAACTATGGCTACACCTTC.

A single count supports this clone. This chain connects TRBV7-2 to TRBJ1-5, with a tentative D call TRBD1 (6 bases). From germline, CDR1 is SGHTA and CDR2 FQGNSA. Trimming shortened V by 0 bases and J by 9 bases, and 15 bases separated the two germline ends. This CDR3 spans 15 amino acids. CDR3 residues: CASSLARAGARPQHF. CDR3 DNA: TGTGCCAGCAGCTTAGCGAGGGCAGGGGCTCGGCCCCAGCATTTT.

The V gene is TRBV10-3, the J gene TRBJ1-2; 7 nucleotides agree with TRBD1. Germline-derived CDR1 and CDR2 are ENHRY and SYGVKD. J lost 10 bases, V lost 2 bases, and 16 bases had no gene match. This CDR3 region has 16 residues. CDR3 coding DNA: TGTGCCATCAGTGAGGGGTGGGGGAACCGGGACAGTCTCTACACCTTC. It yields the protein CAISEGWGNRDSLYTF.

The J gene is TRBJ1-2, the V gene TRBV27; D call uncertain. The CDR3 runs 13 residues. Looked up from germline, CDR1 is MNHEY and CDR2 is SMNVEV (reference sequence). V shed 2 bases and J shed 7 bases, with 11 bases lying between them. CDR3 loop: CASSLASESGYTF. Written as DNA, the CDR3 is TGTGCCAGCAGTTTAGCTTCGGAGAGTGGCTACACCTTC.

The chain joins TRBV7-2 to TRBJ1-3, with D unclear. Trimming left V 5 bases short and J 3 bases short, with 8 bases between. The germline V gene encodes CDR1 SGHTA and CDR2 FQGNSA. The CDR3 length is 13 residues. The CDR3 DNA sequence: TGTGCCAGCAGCCCCTCTAGTGGAAACACCATATATTTT. Translating gives CASSPSSGNTIYF. The full variable domain, in which reference TRBV7-2 and TRBJ1-3 provide the parts outside the CDR3, is GAGVSQSPSNKVTEKGKDVELRCDPISGHTALYWYRQSLGQGLEFLIYFQGNSAPDKSGLPSDRFSAERTGGSVSTLTIQRTQQEDSAVYLCASSPSSGNTIYFGEGSWLTVV.

This clone was detected only once. This rearrangement joins TRBV29-1 to TRBJ2-5; D is unclear. Trimming shortened V by 4 bases and J by 0 bases, and 9 bases separated the two germline ends. The germline gives CDR1 SQVTM, CDR2 ANQGSEA. The CDR3 length is 13 residues. CDR3 sequence (DNA): TGCAGCGTTGTCGACGCCTACCAAGAGACCCAGTACTTC. Amino acid sequence: CSVVDAYQETQYF.

V and J are TRBV29-1 and TRBJ1-2, with D possibly TRBD1 on 6 matching bases. The CDR3 runs 14 residues. CDR1 is SQVTM, CDR2 ANQGSEA, per germline. V gave up 2 bases and J gave up 3 bases, with 13 bases separating them. The DNA for the CDR3 is TGCAGCGTTGAACTGGTCAGGGGTGACTATGGCTACACCTTC. Residues: CSVELVRGDYGYTF. Together with reference TRBV29-1 and TRBJ1-2, the CDR3 gives the full variable domain: SAVISQKPSRDICQRGTSLTIQCQVDSQVTMMFWYRQQPGQSLTLIATANQGSEATYESGFVIDKFPISRPNLTFSTLTVSNMSPEDSSIYLCSVELVRGDYGYTFGSGTRLTVV.

This chain links TRBV20-1 with TRBJ2-2; 12 bases align to TRBD2. There are 15 residues in the CDR3. Trimming took 3 bases from V and 5 from J; bases not matched to a gene: 4. The germline gives CDR1 DFQATT, CDR2 SNEGSKA (reference sequence). The CDR3 region is CSASPGLAGTGELFF. DNA for the CDR3: TGCAGTGCTAGTCCCGGACTAGCGGGAACCGGGGAGCTGTTTTTT.

The chain couples TRBV15 to TRBJ2-5, with D possibly called TRBD1 or TRBD2 (5 bases each). The CDR3 sequence is 17 residues long. Germline V lookup: CDR1 LNHNV, CDR2 YYDKDF (reference sequence). The V and J ends lost 0 bases and 5 bases respectively, with 19 bases between them. The CDR3 DNA sequence: TGTGCCACCAGCAGAGAGGGGAGCCGAGGGGCAATGGAGACCCAGTACTTC. It is translated as CATSREGSRGAMETQYF.

This clone was counted between two and nine times. V is TRBV19 and J is TRBJ1-2, with 11 bases identical to TRBD1. The CDR3 is made up of 15 amino acids. Germline V gives CDR1 LNHDA, CDR2 SQIVND (reference sequence). V lost 4 bases, J lost 8 bases, and 9 bases stayed unmatched. The CDR3, as DNA: TGTGCCAGTAGTAGCTTCGGACAGGGGGCGTGGGGCTACACCTTC. It encodes CASSSFGQGAWGYTF.